This T cell receptor (beta chain) was profiled in a study of blood T cell repertoires in COVID-19. Looking at the study overall: Sources were T cells, B-cell-depleted T cells, or PBMCs; the material itself was cDNA or gDNA.

The CDR3 length is 15 residues. Trimming cost V 5 bases and J 6 bases; bases outside gene matches: 9. Looked up from germline, CDR1 is SGHVS and CDR2 is FNYEAQ. Authors' methods: Nucleated cell counts were estimated from reference gene primer amplification. TCRdb's copy holds only in-frame clones and misses some; the assay was immunoSEQ multiplex PCR. The V and J calls and the clone size are those of that table, but D and trimming were determined from the DNA. The sample yields 40,000 to 55,000 clones, 83% seen once. The receptor was isolated from a human donor in a cohort sampled during active COVID-19. This chain joins TRBV7-6 and TRBJ2-3; TRBD1 matches 9 bases. Sequenced input: peripheral blood. As DNA, the CDR3 is TGTGCCAGCAGCCAACAGGGGGCGGTGGGCGATACGCAGTATTTT. It yields the protein CASSQQGAVGDTQYF.